These T cell receptor beta chains were read from a single sample in a study of T cell changes during pregnancy in multiple sclerosis. Sequenced by immunoSEQ multiplex PCR; TCRdb stores in-frame clones only, minus some. The table includes approximately 70,000 clones, over 85% detected once. This sample comprised CD4+ T cells from peripheral blood mononuclear cells, obtained after pregnancy. The receptors here all came from a female donor with multiple sclerosis, enrolled in a pregnancy study. The CDR3 runs from the conserved cysteine through the conserved F or W. Fields, in order: V gene, J gene, clone size, D gene, CDR3 DNA, CDR3 protein. A D gene is named only where the DNA matches it firmly. Clone size is shown for a subset of rows, as once, few, many or a class of expanded clone.

TRBV19	TRBJ2-2	.	.	TGTGCCAGTAGTATAGCTCCTAGCAGGAACACCGGGGAGCTGTTTTTT	CASSIAPSRNTGELFF
TRBV19	TRBJ2-2	.	TRBD2	TGTGCCAGTAGTATAGTTTTCCAAGCGGGGACGCATAACACCGGGGAGCTGTTTTTT	CASSIVFQAGTHNTGELFF
TRBV27	TRBJ1-3	.	.	TGTGCCAGCAGTCCCCGAGCAGGGGCGAAGGCTGGAAACACCATATATTTT	CASSPRAGAKAGNTIYF
TRBV15	TRBJ2-1	few	TRBD2	TGTGCCACCAGCAGAGAGACTAGCGGGGGGGATGAGCAGTTCTTC	CATSRETSGGDEQFF
TRBV7-3	TRBJ1-1	.	.	TGTGCCAGCAGCTTATCCGTTGGGTCCGCTGACTTGAGGGACACTGAAGCTTTCTTT	CASSLSVGSADLRDTEAFF
TRBV10-3	TRBJ1-2	.	.	TGTGCCATCAGTGCCCGGGACACGCAGACCTATGGCTACACCTTC	CAISARDTQTYGYTF
TRBV28	TRBJ1-2	.	.	TGTGCCAGCAGTTCGACGGACTACTATGGCTACACCTTC	CASSSTDYYGYTF
TRBV5-1	TRBJ1-1	.	.	TGCGCCAGCAGCTTGGACGGAGGGCGTGGGATGAACACTGAAGCTTTCTTT	CASSLDGGRGMNTEAFF
TRBV5-4	TRBJ2-7	.	.	TGTGCCAGCAGCTCTGCCTACGAGCAGTACTTC	CASSSAYEQYF
TRBV19	TRBJ1-5	.	.	TGTGCCAGTACCTCTACGGGACAAAGTAATCAGCCCCAGCATTTT	CASTSTGQSNQPQHF
TRBV4-3	TRBJ2-3	.	TRBD2	TGCGCCAGCAGCCAAGTAGGTAGCGGGAACACAGATACGCAGTATTTT	CASSQVGSGNTDTQYF
TRBV6-5	TRBJ2-7	.	.	TGTGCCAGCGCGGGTCTTAGCTCCTACGAGCAGTACTTC	CASAGLSSYEQYF
TRBV2	TRBJ2-2	.	.	TGTGCCAGCAGGGGAGAGGACACCGGGGAGCTGTTTTTT	CASRGEDTGELFF
TRBV5-1	TRBJ2-6	once	.	TGCGCCAGCAGCTACTTTCCCTCTGGGGCCAACGTCCTGACTTTC	CASSYFPSGANVLTF
TRBV5-1	TRBJ2-2	.	TRBD1	TGCGCCAGCAGCTTGGCGGGGACAGGGACCGGGGAGCTGTTTTTT	CASSLAGTGTGELFF
TRBV10-3	TRBJ2-1	.	TRBD1	TGTGCCATCAGTGGACAGGGGGCGGTCCTCAATGAGCAGTTCTTC	CAISGQGAVLNEQFF
TRBV6-5	TRBJ1-1	.	.	TGTGCCAGCAGTTACGGACAGAAGAACACTGAAGCTTTCTTT	CASSYGQKNTEAFF
TRBV19	TRBJ2-3	.	.	TGTGCCAGTAGTGCCCGGTTGAGCGGGCCCACAGATACGCAGTATTTT	CASSARLSGPTDTQYF